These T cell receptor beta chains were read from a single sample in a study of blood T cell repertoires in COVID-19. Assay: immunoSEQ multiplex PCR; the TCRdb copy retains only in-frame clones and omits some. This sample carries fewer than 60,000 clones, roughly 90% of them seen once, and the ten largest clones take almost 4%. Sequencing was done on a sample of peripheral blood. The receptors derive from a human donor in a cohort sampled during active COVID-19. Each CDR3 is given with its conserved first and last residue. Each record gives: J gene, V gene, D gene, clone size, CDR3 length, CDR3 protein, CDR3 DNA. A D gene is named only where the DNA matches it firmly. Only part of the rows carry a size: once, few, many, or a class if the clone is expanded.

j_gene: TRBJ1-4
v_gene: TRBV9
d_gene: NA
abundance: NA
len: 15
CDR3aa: CASSVGRVTNEKLFF
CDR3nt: TGTGCCAGCAGCGTAGGGAGGGTAACTAATGAAAAACTGTTTTTT

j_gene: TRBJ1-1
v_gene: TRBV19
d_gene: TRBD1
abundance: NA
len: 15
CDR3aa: CASSDNRGADTEAFF
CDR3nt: TGTGCCAGTAGCGACAACAGGGGTGCGGACACTGAAGCTTTCTTT

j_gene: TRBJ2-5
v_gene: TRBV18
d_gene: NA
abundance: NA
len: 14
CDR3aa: CASSPPSGQETQYF
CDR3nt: TGTGCCAGCTCACCACCATCCGGGCAAGAGACCCAGTACTTC

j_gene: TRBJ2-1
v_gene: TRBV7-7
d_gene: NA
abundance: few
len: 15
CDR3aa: CASSPTATAYNEQFF
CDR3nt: TGTGCTAGCAGCCCCACAGCTACAGCCTACAATGAGCAGTTCTTC

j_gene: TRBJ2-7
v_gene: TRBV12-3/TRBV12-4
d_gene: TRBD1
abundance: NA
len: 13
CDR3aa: CASNPQGENEQYF
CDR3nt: TGTGCCAGCAACCCACAGGGGGAGAACGAGCAGTACTTC

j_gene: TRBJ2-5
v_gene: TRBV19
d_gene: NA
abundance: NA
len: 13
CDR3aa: CASSIQGWEAQYF
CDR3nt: TGTGCCAGTAGTATTCAGGGATGGGAGGCCCAGTACTTC

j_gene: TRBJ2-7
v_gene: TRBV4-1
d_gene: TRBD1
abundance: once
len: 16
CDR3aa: CASSQSGQGHSYEQYF
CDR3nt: TGCGCCAGCAGCCAAAGCGGACAGGGTCACTCCTACGAGCAGTACTTC

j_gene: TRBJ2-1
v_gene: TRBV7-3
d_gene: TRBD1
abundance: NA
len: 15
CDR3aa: CASSLGTGGRNEQFF
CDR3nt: TGTGCCAGCAGCTTAGGGACAGGGGGCAGGAATGAGCAGTTCTTC

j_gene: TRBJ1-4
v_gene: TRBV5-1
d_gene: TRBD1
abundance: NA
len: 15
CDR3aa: CASSSFPGGGEKLFF
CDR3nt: TGCGCCAGCAGCTCATTCCCAGGGGGAGGTGAAAAACTGTTTTTT

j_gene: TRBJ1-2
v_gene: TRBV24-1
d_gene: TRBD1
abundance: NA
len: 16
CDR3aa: CATSDSGGTGYYGYTF
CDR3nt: TGTGCCACCAGTGATTCGGGGGGGACAGGGTATTACGGCTACACCTTC

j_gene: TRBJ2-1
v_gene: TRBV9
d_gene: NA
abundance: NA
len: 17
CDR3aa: CASSAASVVAVINEQFF
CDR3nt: TGTGCCAGCAGCGCGGCCTCAGTTGTAGCGGTCATTAATGAGCAGTTCTTC

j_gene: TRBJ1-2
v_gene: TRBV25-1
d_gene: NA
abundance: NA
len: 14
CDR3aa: CASSESAREDGYTF
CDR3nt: TGTGCCAGCAGTGAATCCGCGAGAGAGGATGGCTACACCTTC

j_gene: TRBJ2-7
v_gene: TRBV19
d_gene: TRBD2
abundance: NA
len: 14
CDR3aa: CATTSPGGVYEQYF
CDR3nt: TGTGCCACCACCTCACCGGGGGGGGTTTACGAGCAGTACTTC

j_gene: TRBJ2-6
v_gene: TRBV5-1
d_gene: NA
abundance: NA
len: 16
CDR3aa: CASSSPSLSGANVLTF
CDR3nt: TGCGCCAGCAGCTCGCCGAGCCTCTCTGGGGCCAACGTCCTGACTTTC

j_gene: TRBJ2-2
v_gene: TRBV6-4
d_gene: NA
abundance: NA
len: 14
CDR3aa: CASSDGGNTGELFF
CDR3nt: TGTGCCAGCAGTGACGGAGGGAACACCGGGGAGCTGTTTTTT

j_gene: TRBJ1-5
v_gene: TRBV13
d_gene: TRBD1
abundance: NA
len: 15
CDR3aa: CASSLKTGGNQPQHF
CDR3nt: TGTGCCAGCAGTCTTAAGACAGGGGGCAATCAGCCCCAGCATTTT

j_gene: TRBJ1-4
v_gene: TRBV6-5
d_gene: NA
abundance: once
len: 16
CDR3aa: CASSYSGQGHSEKLFF
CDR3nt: TGTGCCAGCAGTTACTCGGGGCAGGGCCATAGTGAAAAACTGTTTTTT

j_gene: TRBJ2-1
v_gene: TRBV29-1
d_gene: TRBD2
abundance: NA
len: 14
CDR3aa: CSVEIAGVGNEQFF
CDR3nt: TGCAGCGTTGAAATAGCGGGAGTGGGCAATGAGCAGTTCTTC

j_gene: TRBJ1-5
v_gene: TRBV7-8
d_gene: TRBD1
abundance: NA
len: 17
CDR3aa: CASSHTGTGGSGQPQHF
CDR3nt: TGTGCCAGCAGCCACACCGGGACAGGGGGCTCAGGTCAGCCCCAGCATTTT

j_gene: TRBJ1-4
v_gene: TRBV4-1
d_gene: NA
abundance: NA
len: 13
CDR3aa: CASSQAGGEKLFF
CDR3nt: TGCGCCAGCAGCCAAGCGGGGGGGGAAAAACTGTTTTTT

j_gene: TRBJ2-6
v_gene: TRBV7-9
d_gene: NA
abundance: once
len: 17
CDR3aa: CASSPPRVLSGANVLTF
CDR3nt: TGTGCCAGCAGCCCACCCCGGGTCCTCTCTGGGGCCAACGTCCTGACTTTC

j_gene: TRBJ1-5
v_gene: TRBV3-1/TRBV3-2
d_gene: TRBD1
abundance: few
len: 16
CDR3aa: CASSQARTGGNQPQHF
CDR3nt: TGTGCCAGCAGCCAAGCTAGGACAGGGGGCAATCAGCCCCAGCATTTT

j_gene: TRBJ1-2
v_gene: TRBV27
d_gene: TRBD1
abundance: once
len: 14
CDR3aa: CASSPDRGADGYTF
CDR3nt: TGTGCCAGCAGTCCGGACAGGGGGGCTGATGGCTACACCTTC

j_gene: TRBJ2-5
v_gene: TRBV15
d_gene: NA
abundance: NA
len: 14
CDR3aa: CATSKDRSQETQYF
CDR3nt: TGTGCCACCAGCAAAGACAGGTCCCAAGAGACCCAGTACTTC

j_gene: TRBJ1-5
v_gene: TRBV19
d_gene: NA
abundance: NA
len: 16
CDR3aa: CASSTRGGFSNQPQHF
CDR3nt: TGTGCCAGTAGTACTAGAGGAGGGTTTAGCAATCAGCCCCAGCATTTT

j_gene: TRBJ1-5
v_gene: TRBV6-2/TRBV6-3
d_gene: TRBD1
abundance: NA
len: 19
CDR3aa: CASSYSQLRTGGRDQPQHF
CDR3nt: TGTGCCAGCAGTTACTCGCAATTACGGACAGGGGGCAGGGATCAGCCCCAGCATTTT

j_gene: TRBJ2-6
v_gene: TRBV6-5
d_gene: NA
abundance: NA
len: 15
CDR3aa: CANKGSFSGANVLTF
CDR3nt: TGTGCCAACAAGGGGTCTTTCTCTGGGGCCAACGTCCTGACTTTC

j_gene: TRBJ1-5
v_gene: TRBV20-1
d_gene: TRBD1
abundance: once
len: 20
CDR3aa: CSASSNAGTGGFASNQPQHF
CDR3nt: TGCAGTGCTAGTTCCAATGCCGGGACAGGGGGCTTTGCGAGCAATCAGCCCCAGCATTTT

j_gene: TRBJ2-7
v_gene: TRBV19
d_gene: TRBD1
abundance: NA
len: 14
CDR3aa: CASAGWTGRYEQYF
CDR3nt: TGTGCCAGCGCCGGCTGGACAGGGCGATACGAGCAGTACTTC

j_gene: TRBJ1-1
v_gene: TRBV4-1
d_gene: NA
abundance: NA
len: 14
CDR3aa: CASSQPGMNTEAFF
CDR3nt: TGCGCCAGCAGCCAACCGGGGATGAACACTGAAGCTTTCTTT

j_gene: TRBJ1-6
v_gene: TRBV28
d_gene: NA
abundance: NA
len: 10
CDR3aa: CASGHSPLHF
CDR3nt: TGTGCCAGCGGCCATTCACCCCTCCACTTT

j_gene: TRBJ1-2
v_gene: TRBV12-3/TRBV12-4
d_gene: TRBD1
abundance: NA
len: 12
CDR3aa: CASSGTGDGYTF
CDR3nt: TGTGCCAGCAGTGGGACAGGTGATGGCTACACCTTC

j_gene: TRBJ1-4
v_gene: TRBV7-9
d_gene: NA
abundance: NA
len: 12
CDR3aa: CASSGDSEKLFF
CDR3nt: TGTGCCAGCAGCGGCGACAGTGAAAAACTGTTTTTT

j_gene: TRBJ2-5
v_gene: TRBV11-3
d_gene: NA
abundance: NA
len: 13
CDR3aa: CASSLDRIETQYF
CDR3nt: TGTGCCAGCAGCTTAGATCGTATAGAGACCCAGTACTTC

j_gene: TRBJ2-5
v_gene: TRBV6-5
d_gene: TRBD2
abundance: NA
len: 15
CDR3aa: CASSRLAGAGETQYF
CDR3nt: TGTGCCAGCAGTAGACTAGCGGGAGCGGGAGAGACCCAGTACTTC

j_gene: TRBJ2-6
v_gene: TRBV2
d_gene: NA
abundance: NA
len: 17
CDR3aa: CASSPPGARSGANVLTF
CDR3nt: TGTGCCAGCAGCCCCCCAGGGGCTCGTTCTGGGGCCAACGTCCTGACTTTC

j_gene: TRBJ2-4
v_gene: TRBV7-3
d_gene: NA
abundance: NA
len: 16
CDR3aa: CASSLTGAGAKNIQYF
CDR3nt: TGTGCCAGCAGCTTAACAGGGGCTGGAGCCAAAAACATTCAGTACTTC

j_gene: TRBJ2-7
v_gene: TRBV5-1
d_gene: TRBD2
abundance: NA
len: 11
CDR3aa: CASSGGDEQYF
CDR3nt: TGCGCCAGCAGTGGGGGGGACGAGCAGTACTTC

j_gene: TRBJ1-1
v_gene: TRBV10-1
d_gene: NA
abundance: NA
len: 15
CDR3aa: CASSEQGALNTEAFF
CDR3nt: TGCGCCAGCAGTGAACAGGGTGCATTGAACACTGAAGCTTTCTTT

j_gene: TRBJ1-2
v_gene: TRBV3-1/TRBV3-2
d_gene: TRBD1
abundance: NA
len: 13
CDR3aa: CASQGASRYGYTF
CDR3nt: TGTGCCAGCCAGGGGGCGAGCCGCTATGGCTACACCTTC

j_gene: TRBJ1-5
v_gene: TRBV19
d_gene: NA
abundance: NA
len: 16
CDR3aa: CASSIRRQSYNQPQHF
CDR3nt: TGTGCCAGTAGTATTCGGAGACAGAGTTACAATCAGCCCCAGCATTTT

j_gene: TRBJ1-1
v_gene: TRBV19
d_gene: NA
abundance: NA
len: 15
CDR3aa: CASSIGSGTPAEAFF
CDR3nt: TGTGCCAGTAGTATAGGGTCCGGGACTCCCGCTGAAGCTTTCTTT